A single sample is the source of the 24 T cell receptor beta chains below, sequenced in a study of post-analysis software for immune sequencing data. Study-wide results and limits: In patients, roughly 5 TRBV segments were more frequent than in controls, with TRBV5-6, TRBV5-1 and TRBV20-1 among them.

Unique molecular identifiers were present in the TCR beta cDNA libraries. TCRdb reprocessed the PCR reads via MiXCR and lists one record per CDR3 protein. The sample has some 260,000 distinct CDR3 sequences; about 38% are singletons. The antigens of these receptors remain unknown. Sequenced material: blood. These receptors were taken from a girl under 18 with multiple sclerosis.

As regards this clonotype: This may come from a read error, since a much larger clone is one base off. This sequence joins TRBV20-1 and TRBJ2-7, with 10 bases lining up with TRBD2. Looked up from germline, CDR1 is DFQATT and CDR2 is SNEGSKA (reference sequence). V lost 0 bases to trimming and J lost 10 bases; unmatched junction nucleotides: 27. The CDR3 runs to 20 residues. CDR3 nucleotides: TGCAGTGCTAGAGATCCTCGGTTTAGCGGGGGGCCGGGGGTCCAAAACACTCAGTACTTC. Protein product: CSARDPRFSGGPGVQNTQYF.

This clonotype was detected only a few times. The chain has TRBV6-2 or TRBV6-3 and TRBJ1-2; D not resolved. Germline values: CDR1 MNHEY, CDR2 SVGEGT. Trimming took off 5 bases at V and 8 bases at J, with 9 bases between the two ends. The CDR3 loop spans 11 amino acids. The CDR3 region has the DNA TGTGCCAGCAGTCCATTGGAAGGCTACACCTTC. It translates to CASSPLEGYTF.

This sequence joins TRBV5-1 and TRBJ2-2; 7 bases line up with TRBD1. The V gene end was trimmed by 4 bases and the J gene end by 1 base; junction bases not matched to a gene: 7. This CDR3 is 16 amino acids long. Germline CDR1 reads SGHRS; CDR2 reads YFSETQ. DNA for the CDR3: TGCGCCAGCAGCCCCCCGACAGGGAGGAACACCGGGGAGCTGTTTTTT. This gives the protein CASSPPTGRNTGELFF.

This clonotype was counted at least ten times. The genes are TRBV29-1 and TRBJ2-3; TRBD2 matches at 12 bases. The V segment lost 6 bases and the J segment 8 bases; nucleotides outside the gene matches: 12. Germline assignment: CDR1 SQVTM and CDR2 ANQGSEA. The CDR3 spans 15 residues. CDR3 in amino acids: CSVASGRATVGTQYF. CDR3 bases: TGCAGCGTCGCTAGCGGGAGGGCTACGGTTGGTACGCAGTATTTT.

V usage is TRBV7-9 and J usage is TRBJ1-1, with a weak D call TRBD1 (5 bases). V gave up 5 bases and J gave up 0 bases, with 13 bases separating them. The CDR3 runs 15 residues. Germline V gene lookup returns CDR1 SEHNR and CDR2 FQNEAQ (reference sequence). Written as DNA, the CDR3 is TGTGCCAGCAGCCCGGGGGGAGTTATGAACACTGAAGCTTTCTTT. Encoded protein: CASSPGGVMNTEAFF.

This clonotype appeared many times. The chain couples TRBV6-6 to TRBJ2-7; no firm D call. Trimming pared 2 bases from V and 6 bases from J, leaving 8 bases between. The CDR3 length is 12 residues. Germline V gene sequence: CDR1 MNHNY, CDR2 SVGAGI (reference sequence). The CDR3 loop reads CASSYESGEQYF. The CDR3 DNA is TGTGCCAGCAGTTACGAATCGGGCGAGCAGTACTTC.

This clonotype was picked up many times. The V gene is TRBV4-1, the J gene TRBJ1-5; the D is unclear. CDR1 MGHRA and CDR2 YSYEKL come from the germline V gene. The CDR3 is 15 residues long. V lost 0 bases and J 7 bases, leaving 13 bases between the germline ends. The CDR3 DNA is TGCGCCAGCAGCCAAGATGGGAGAAGTAACCAGCCCCAGCATTTT. Amino acid sequence: CASSQDGRSNQPQHF.

Ten or more counts support this clonotype. The chain joins TRBV3-1 to TRBJ1-1; 7 nucleotides align to TRBD1. V shed 4 bases and J 1 base; nucleotides not matched to a gene: 9. The CDR3 is made up of 16 amino acids. CDR1 LGHDT and CDR2 YNNKEL come from the germline V gene (reference sequence). CDR3 coding DNA: TGTGCCAGCAGCCTGCGACAGGGCCGAGGGAACACTGAAGCTTTCTTT. This gives the protein CASSLRQGRGNTEAFF.

With regard to this clonotype: Germline is not matched at one junction end, which may reflect a read error. This rearrangement joins TRBV5-1 to TRBJ2-1; no definite D call. Germline CDR1 reads SGHRS; CDR2 reads YFSETQ. This CDR3 spans 15 amino acids. CDR3 coding DNA: TGCGCCAGCAGCTTGGCAGAGGTCTCCTACAATGGGCAGTTCTTC. Translated: CASSLAEVSYNGQFF.

The J gene is TRBJ2-2, the V gene TRBV28; tentatively, D is TRBD1 or TRBD2 (5 bases each). V lost 8 bases and J 4 bases, leaving 14 bases between the germline ends. The CDR3 contains 14 residues. CDR1 and CDR2 (germline): MDHEN, SYDVKM. The CDR3 is CASPAGTGTGELFF. The CDR3 nucleotides read TGTGCCAGCCCGGCCGGGACGGGCACCGGGGAGCTGTTTTTT.

This clonotype was observed a handful of times. CDR3 nucleotides: TGCGCCAGCAGCTTGAAACTAGCGGGGGGGCGCGATACGCAGTATTTT. This sequence encodes CASSLKLAGGRDTQYF. The chain links TRBV5-1 to TRBJ2-3; the match to TRBD2 covers 13 bases. The germline V gene encodes CDR1 SGHRS and CDR2 YFSETQ. V shed 1 base, J shed 6 bases, and the junction held 5 bases outside the gene matches. CDR3 length equals 16 residues.

Remarks on this clonotype: A much larger clone sits a single nucleotide away, making a read error possible. The V call is TRBV3-1, the J call TRBJ2-3, with 8 positions matching TRBD2. The CDR3 runs 15 residues. Germline V gives CDR1 LGHDT, CDR2 YNNKEL (reference sequence). The CDR3 DNA reads TGTGCCAGCAGCCTTAGCGGGATAAGCACAGATATGCAGTATTTT. As protein: CASSLSGISTDMQYF.

At least ten counts were recorded for this clonotype. The genes are TRBV3-1 and TRBJ1-1; a weak D match, TRBD1 (5 bases). Germline-derived CDR1 and CDR2 are LGHDT and YNNKEL (reference sequence). V was clipped by 2 bases and J by 3 bases, with 16 bases between them. The CDR3 runs to 16 residues. CDR3 protein: CASSQFSGPRDTEAFF. In DNA, the CDR3 is TGTGCCAGCAGCCAATTTTCCGGGCCCAGGGACACTGAAGCTTTCTTT.

This clonotype showed up just a few times. This chain connects TRBV12-5 to TRBJ2-2; TRBD1 matches 8 bases. The CDR3 sequence is 16 residues long. J gave up 1 base and V 7 bases, and 8 bases lay outside the gene matches. Germline values: CDR1 LGHNT, CDR2 FRNRAP. CDR3 in amino acids: CASAPGQGKNTGELFF. In DNA form, the CDR3 reads TGTGCTAGTGCCCCAGGACAGGGAAAGAACACCGGGGAGCTGTTTTTT.

CDR3 region: CATTGQGRTGELFF. In nucleotides, the CDR3 is TGTGCCACAACTGGACAGGGCCGAACCGGGGAGCTGTTTTTT. This chain joins TRBV10-3 and TRBJ2-2, with 8 bases that match TRBD1. Trimming cost V 10 bases and J 5 bases; bases outside gene matches: 9. The CDR3 is 14 residues long. The germline V gene encodes CDR1 ENHRY and CDR2 SYGVKD.

The chain employs TRBV29-1 and TRBJ2-5, with 11 bases lining up with TRBD2. CDR3 size: 17 residues. Germline trimming cut 4 bases from V and 9 bases from J; bases unmatched to any gene: 19. Germline V lookup: CDR1 SQVTM, CDR2 ANQGSEA. The CDR3 nucleotides read TGCAGCGTTGGAGGACTAGCGGGTACTGTCCAAGAGATGGCCCAGTACTTC. It is translated as CSVGGLAGTVQEMAQYF.

This clonotype has only a few counts. The rearrangement uses TRBV5-1 and TRBJ1-2; a weak D match, TRBD1 (5 bases). CDR3 size: 14 residues. V was cut by 1 base and J by 0 bases, with 7 bases left in between. Germline assignment: CDR1 SGHRS and CDR2 YFSETQ. This CDR3 is CASSLTTANYGYTF. In nucleotides, the CDR3 is TGCGCCAGCAGCTTGACGACAGCTAACTATGGCTACACCTTC.

This clonotype appeared many times. This chain connects TRBV6-1 to TRBJ2-7; D is uncertain. The V end lost 8 bases, the J end lost 0 bases, and 11 bases lay between the germline ends. Germline CDR1 and CDR2: MNHNS and SASEGT. The CDR3 runs to 13 residues. CDR3 sequence: CASHSRTSYEQYF. As DNA, the CDR3 is TGTGCCAGCCACTCCAGAACCTCCTACGAGCAGTACTTC.

The chain joins TRBV20-1 to TRBJ2-1, with D perhaps being TRBD1 or TRBD2 (6 bases each). Germline V gene sequence: CDR1 DFQATT, CDR2 SNEGSKA (reference sequence). This CDR3 region has 14 residues. V lost 5 bases and J lost 7, with 18 bases in between. The CDR3 nucleotides read TGCAGTGCTGCCAACTACGGGGGCCCAAATGAGCAGTTCTTC. Its translation is CSAANYGGPNEQFF.

This clonotype was observed at least ten times. J is TRBJ2-7 and V is TRBV10-3, with 10 bases that match TRBD1. Germline CDR1 reads ENHRY; CDR2 reads SYGVKD. The CDR3 contains 11 residues. The trim removed 8 bases at V and 5 bases at J, leaving 0 bases unmatched. CDR3 in DNA: TGTGCCATCGGGACAGGGGACGAGCAGTACTTC. Amino acid sequence: CAIGTGDEQYF.

V gene TRBV27 combines with J gene TRBJ1-5, with D tentatively TRBD1 (6 bases). The CDR3 consists of 13 residues. CDR1 MNHEY and CDR2 SMNVEV come from the germline V gene (reference sequence). Trimming took 5 bases from V and 6 from J, leaving 11 bases between them. CDR3 protein: CASSQGFRQPQHF. The CDR3, as DNA: TGTGCCAGCAGTCAGGGGTTTCGTCAGCCCCAGCATTTT.

The table lists this clonotype with many counts. The rearrangement joins TRBV5-1 to TRBJ1-2; D not certain. Looked up from germline, CDR1 is SGHRS and CDR2 is YFSETQ. Trimming pared 3 bases from V and 8 bases from J, leaving 11 bases between. This CDR3 has 12 residues. Here the CDR3 DNA reads TGCGCCAGCAGCTGGAGGACCGGGGGCTACACCTTC. It codes for CASSWRTGGYTF.

V is TRBV20-1 and J is TRBJ2-3, with a weak D call TRBD2 (6 bases). Germline V gene data show CDR1 as DFQATT and CDR2 as SNEGSKA (reference sequence). The ends were cut back, 3 bases at V and 6 bases at J, with 7 bases in the middle. The CDR3 has 11 residues. The CDR3 sequence is CSARGRDTQYF. The CDR3 nucleotides read TGCAGTGCTAGGGGGAGGGATACGCAGTATTTT.

V usage is TRBV3-1 and J usage is TRBJ2-1, with D possibly TRBD2 on 6 matching bases. The CDR3 totals 13 residues. Trimming cost V 4 bases and J 13 bases, with 17 bases left between them. The germline V gene encodes CDR1 LGHDT and CDR2 YNNKEL (reference sequence). CDR3 residues: CASSLGYRETQFF. The CDR3 coding sequence is TGTGCCAGCAGCCTCGGTTACCGGGAGACCCAGTTCTTC.